The 27 T cell receptor beta chains below come from one sample, sequenced in a study of blood T cell repertoires in COVID-19. Assay used: immunoSEQ multiplex PCR; TCRdb lists only in-frame clones, some missing. Seen here are about 190,000 clones, about 88% observed once, and the top ten hold roughly 6%. The sequencing sample was made of peripheral blood. The receptors shown here come from a man aged 40-49 years with active or convalescent COVID-19.

This clone was seen only a few times. The V gene is TRBV14, the J gene TRBJ1-1; D is unclear. The CDR3 covers 11 residues. Germline lookup yields CDR1 SGHDN and CDR2 FVKESK. The V and J ends lost 6 bases and 10 bases respectively, with 12 bases between them. Written as DNA, the CDR3 is TGTGCCAGCAGTCAACGGGAAATAGCTTTCTTT. Protein product: CASSQREIAFF.

The chain uses TRBV19 and TRBJ2-1, with D possibly matching TRBD2 (6 bases). V was clipped by 4 bases and J by 1 base, with 8 bases between them. The V gene's germline CDR1 is LNHDA and CDR2 SQIVND (reference sequence). There are 14 residues in the CDR3. The CDR3 bases are TGTGCCAGTAGTAGGGGGGAGTCCTACAATGAGCAGTTCTTC. Translated, it gives CASSRGESYNEQFF.

This clone turned up a few times. This chain links TRBV2 with TRBJ1-2; 8 bases fit TRBD1. V shed 4 bases and J 3 bases; nucleotides not matched to a gene: 1. The CDR3 is 13 residues long. Germline V gene data show CDR1 as SNHLY and CDR2 as FYNNEI. Here the CDR3 reads CASSAQGDYGYTF. The CDR3 nucleotides read TGTGCCAGCAGTGCACAGGGGGACTATGGCTACACCTTC. Together with reference TRBV2 and TRBJ1-2, the CDR3 gives the full variable domain: EPEVTQTPSHQVTQMGQEVILRCVPISNHLYFYWYRQILGQKVEFLVSFYNNEISEKSEIFDDQFSVERPDGSNFTLKIRSTKLEDSAMYFCASSAQGDYGYTFGSGTRLTVV.

This chain connects TRBV3-1 (or the pseudogene TRBV3-2) to TRBJ2-5, with 16 bases lining up with TRBD2. J gave up 5 bases and V 5 bases, and 14 bases lay outside the gene matches. The germline V gene has CDR1 LGHDT and CDR2 YNNKEL (reference sequence). The CDR3 has 19 amino acids. CDR3 in DNA: TGTGCCAGCAGCACTTTAGCGGGACTAGCGGGGGGGCGCCGGGAGACCCAGTACTTC. This codes for CASSTLAGLAGGRRETQYF.

The genes are TRBV5-4 and TRBJ1-2, with no clear D. Trimming shortened V by 0 bases and J by 4 bases, and 16 bases separated the two germline ends. Germline CDR1 and CDR2: SGHNT and YYREEE (reference sequence). This CDR3 comprises 16 residues. CDR3 sequence (DNA): TGTGCCAGCAGCTTGGGTCCGGATACGAGAGGCTATGGCTACACCTTC. Amino acids: CASSLGPDTRGYGYTF. Variable domain in full (rest from reference TRBV5-4 and TRBJ1-2): ETGVTQSPTHLIKTRGQQVTLRCSSQSGHNTVSWYQQALGQGPQFIFQYYREEENGRGNFPPRFSGLQFPNYSSELNVNALELDDSALYLCASSLGPDTRGYGYTFGSGTRLTVV.

This clone was seen more than once but under ten times. The J gene is TRBJ1-2, the V gene TRBV14; 10 positions agree with TRBD1. The length of the CDR3 is 14 residues. V lost 1 base to trimming and J lost 4 bases; unmatched junction nucleotides: 0. CDR1 is SGHDN, CDR2 FVKESK, per germline. CDR3 DNA: TGTGCCAGCAGCCAAGGGACAGGGGGCTATGGCTACACCTTC. This translates into CASSQGTGGYGYTF.

The chain uses TRBV10-3 and TRBJ2-2; D uncertain. Germline lookup yields CDR1 ENHRY and CDR2 SYGVKD. The CDR3 covers 13 residues. V was trimmed by 10 bases and J by 6 bases, leaving 15 bases between them. The CDR3 sequence is CATQLGWAGELFF. In nucleotides, the CDR3 is TGTGCCACCCAACTCGGGTGGGCCGGGGAGCTGTTTTTT.

V usage is TRBV6-1 and J usage is TRBJ1-2; TRBD1 might be the D (6 bases). CDR3 length: 11 residues. Trimming cost V 1 base and J 14 bases, with 11 bases left between them. Per the germline V gene, CDR1 is MNHNS and CDR2 is SASEGT. The CDR3 sequence: CASSEGQVETF. The CDR3 DNA reads TGTGCCAGCAGTGAAGGACAGGTAGAGACCTTC.

This rearrangement joins TRBV11-3 to TRBJ2-3; 10 bases are a match to TRBD1. V lost 5 bases to trimming and J lost 2 bases; unmatched junction nucleotides: 7. The germline gives CDR1 SGHNT, CDR2 YENEEA. The CDR3 contains 16 residues. For the CDR3, the DNA is TGTGCCAGCAGCCCCGCGGGGACAGGGGTCACAGATACGCAGTATTTT. The encoded protein is CASSPAGTGVTDTQYF.

Only a few counts were recorded for this clone. The CDR3 nucleotides are TGCGCCAGCAGCTTGGAGCGGCACGGGAACACTGAAGCTTTCTTT. It translates to CASSLERHGNTEAFF. The chain carries TRBV5-1 and TRBJ1-1, with D unresolved. This CDR3 has 15 amino acids. CDR1 is SGHRS, CDR2 YFSETQ, per germline. Trimming removed 0 bases from V and 1 base from J, with 10 bases in between.

The chain carries TRBV30 and TRBJ2-5; 10 bases are shared with TRBD2. V lost 0 bases, J lost 5 bases, and 6 bases stayed unmatched. The germline V gene has CDR1 GTSNPN and CDR2 SVGIG (reference sequence). There are 15 residues in the CDR3. CDR3 loop: CAWSVSSGSGETQYF. In DNA form, the CDR3 reads TGTGCCTGGAGTGTGTCTAGCGGGAGCGGCGAGACCCAGTACTTC.

The chain couples TRBV7-9 to TRBJ1-1; 10 nucleotides line up with TRBD1. The germline V gene has CDR1 SEHNR and CDR2 FQNEAQ (reference sequence). The ends lost 4 bases at V and 4 bases at J; junction bases unmatched: 6. The CDR3 is made up of 15 amino acids. For the CDR3, the DNA is TGTGCCAGCAGCTCTGGAGACAGGGGGCTCACTGAAGCTTTCTTT. It encodes CASSSGDRGLTEAFF.

The rearrangement links TRBV11-2 to TRBJ1-3; D possibly corresponds to TRBD1 (6 bases). Trimming removed 5 bases from V and 0 bases from J, with 14 bases in between. This CDR3 has 16 residues. CDR1 SGHAT and CDR2 FQNNGV come from the germline V gene. The CDR3 spells CASSPLRGYSGNTIYF. CDR3 in DNA: TGTGCCAGCAGCCCTCTTAGGGGGTACTCTGGAAACACCATATATTTT.

The chain recombines TRBV6-6 with TRBJ1-3, with D possibly TRBD1 on 6 matching bases. Germline V CDR1 and CDR2: MNHNY, SVGAGI (reference sequence). With 10 bases removed from V and 4 bases from J, the gap between germline ends came to 17 bases. This CDR3 comprises 14 residues. CDR3 bases: TGTGCCACCCGGACGGGGGGCTTCGGAAACACCATATATTTT. Its protein product is CATRTGGFGNTIYF.

The chain has TRBV6-5 and TRBJ1-1; D perhaps matches TRBD1 (5 bases). The CDR3 has 14 amino acids. CDR1 and CDR2 (germline): MNHEY, SVGAGI. Trimming stripped 2 bases from V and 1 base from J, with 8 bases between. For the CDR3, the DNA is TGTGCCAGCAGTTACGCGGGGCAGAACACTGAAGCTTTCTTT. Translating it yields CASSYAGQNTEAFF.

The chain has TRBV6-1 and TRBJ1-5; a possible D gene is TRBD1 (6 bases). The CDR3 consists of 15 residues. The V and J ends lost 1 base and 4 bases respectively, with 11 bases between them. The germline V gene has CDR1 MNHNS and CDR2 SASEGT. Here the CDR3 reads CASSEVRGANQPQHF. In DNA form, the CDR3 reads TGTGCCAGCAGTGAAGTACGGGGGGCAAATCAGCCCCAGCATTTT.

This clone was detected once. The chain employs TRBV10-3 and TRBJ2-1; TRBD2 aligns across 12 bases. The CDR3 has 17 amino acids. The V gene end was trimmed by 6 bases and the J gene end by 1 base; junction bases not matched to a gene: 7. Per germline, CDR1 ENHRY and CDR2 SYGVKD. The CDR3 nucleotides are TGTGCCATCAGCCTGACTAGCGGGAGTATTTCCTACAATGAGCAGTTCTTC. Translation gives CAISLTSGSISYNEQFF.

This chain joins TRBV3-1 (or the pseudogene TRBV3-2) and TRBJ2-7, with 10 bases that match TRBD2. Losses at the gene ends were 3 bases for V and 5 bases for J; bases not matched to a gene: 4. The V gene's germline CDR1 is LGHDT and CDR2 YNNKEL (reference sequence). The CDR3 sequence is 14 residues long. As DNA, the CDR3 is TGTGCCAGCAGCCAGAAACTAGCGGGGCACGAGCAGTACTTC. It is translated as CASSQKLAGHEQYF.

The genes are TRBV5-4 and TRBJ2-1; D is perhaps TRBD2 (5 bases). Germline-derived CDR1 and CDR2 are SGHNT and YYREEE (reference sequence). There are 13 residues in the CDR3. The ends were cut back, 5 bases at V and 5 bases at J, with 11 bases in the middle. The CDR3 bases are TGTGCCAGCAGTCGTTCAGCGGACAATGAGCAGTTCTTC. Translating gives CASSRSADNEQFF.

The J gene is TRBJ2-1, the V gene TRBV12-5, with a tentative D call TRBD2 (5 bases). The V end was cut by 0 bases, the J end by 0 bases, with 12 bases between. The CDR3 is 17 amino acids. Looked up from germline, CDR1 is LGHNT and CDR2 is FRNRAP. Here the CDR3 reads CASGLVHVGNSYNEQFF. In nucleotides, the CDR3 is TGTGCTAGTGGTTTGGTACATGTCGGGAACTCCTACAATGAGCAGTTCTTC.

This chain connects TRBV6-5 to TRBJ1-1; 8 bases match TRBD1. Germline V gives CDR1 MNHEY, CDR2 SVGAGI. J was trimmed by 3 bases and V by 9 bases; bases with no gene match: 12. The CDR3 has 15 amino acids. The CDR3 spells CASETGGVGYTEAFF. The CDR3 bases are TGTGCCAGTGAAACAGGGGGAGTAGGGTACACTGAAGCTTTCTTT.

The V and J genes are TRBV9 and TRBJ1-3, with D perhaps TRBD1 (6 bases). Germline CDR1 SGDLS, CDR2 YYNGEE. Between the trimmed V and J ends, which lost 4 bases and 0 bases, there was a span of 14 bases. The CDR3 covers 16 residues. The CDR3 DNA follows: TGTGCCAGCAGCTTGACGACAGGCGTCTCTGGAAACACCATATATTTT. It translates to CASSLTTGVSGNTIYF.

The V and J genes are TRBV12-5 and TRBJ2-3; D gene ambiguous. The V end was cut by 5 bases, the J end by 8 bases, with 11 bases between. The CDR3 has 12 amino acids. Germline assignment: CDR1 LGHNT and CDR2 FRNRAP. This CDR3 reads CASGSRLGTQYF. CDR3 sequence (DNA): TGTGCTAGTGGTAGCAGGCTGGGTACGCAGTATTTT.

This chain links TRBV19 with TRBJ1-2, with D possibly matching TRBD1 (5 bases). The V gene's germline CDR1 is LNHDA and CDR2 SQIVND (reference sequence). Trimming stripped 2 bases from V and 10 bases from J, with 11 bases between. The CDR3 extends over 12 amino acids. CDR3 sequence (DNA): TGTGCCAGTAGTATATGGCAGGGTGACTACACCTTC. Translated, it gives CASSIWQGDYTF.

This rearrangement joins TRBV29-1 to TRBJ1-1, with a weak D call TRBD1 (6 bases). This CDR3 has 13 residues. V gave up 6 bases and J gave up 4 bases, with 15 bases separating them. Germline CDR1 and CDR2: SQVTM and ANQGSEA. CDR3 nucleotides: TGCAGCGTGGGGGGGCAGGGTGGCACTGAAGCTTTCTTT. This codes for CSVGGQGGTEAFF.

This clone has just a few counts. The chain has TRBV19 and TRBJ1-4, with 8 bases identical to TRBD1. In germline, CDR1 is LNHDA, CDR2 SQIVND (reference sequence). Germline trimming cut 4 bases from V and 6 bases from J; bases unmatched to any gene: 7. The CDR3 sequence is 15 residues long. The CDR3, as DNA: TGTGCCAGTAGTACGAATAACAGGGGGGATGAAAAACTGTTTTTT. This codes for CASSTNNRGDEKLFF.

The chain links TRBV19 to TRBJ1-2; TRBD1 might be the D (5 bases). CDR1 LNHDA and CDR2 SQIVND come from the germline V gene (reference sequence). This CDR3 comprises 15 residues. V lost 5 bases to trimming and J lost 6 bases, with 19 bases between them. CDR3 in amino acids: CASSPAGGRGNGYTF. The CDR3 DNA is TGTGCCAGTAGTCCCGCCGGGGGTCGCGGGAATGGCTACACCTTC.